One T cell receptor beta chain is described in this entry. What it recognizes is unknown. V was trimmed by 8 bases and J by 4 bases, leaving 14 bases between them. CDR3 size: 13 residues. The germline V gene has CDR1 MRHNA and CDR2 SNTAGT. Assay: immunoSEQ multiplex PCR; the TCRdb copy retains only in-frame clones and omits some. Of approximately 53,000 clones in the sample, roughly 80% were seen once. The data are from a study of memory CD4+ T cells and cytomegalovirus serostatus. Study-wide findings and caveats: Of 150 to 200 reported CMV TCRbeta sequences, 60 to 85 were found in memory CD4+ repertoires.

The sort gate was single viable CD3+CD4+CD8-CD45RO+ cells for memory CD4+ T cells. CMV serostatus came from serum IgG against pp150, pp28, p38, p52. Sequenced material: memory CD4+ T cells from blood. The chain links TRBV6-4 to TRBJ1-1, with D perhaps TRBD1 (5 bases). This TCR came from an adult in good health and CMV-seronegative. The CDR3 sequence: CASRREGSTEAFF. CDR3 bases: TGTGCCAGCCGCAGGGAGGGCAGCACTGAAGCTTTCTTT.